A selection of T cell receptor beta chains follows, all from one sample in a study of blood T cell repertoires in COVID-19. Sequencing was performed with immunoSEQ multiplex PCR; in TCRdb, only in-frame clones are kept and a portion is missing. The sample carries about 190,000 clones, approximately 79% recorded once. The sequenced sample was peripheral blood. The receptors stem from a woman between 45 and 65 years old with acute or convalescent COVID-19. The CDR3 runs from the conserved cysteine through the conserved F or W. The D gene is left open where the match is weak. Clone size appears in some rows only: once, few, many, or a class for an expanded clone.

j_gene,len,d_gene,abundance,v_gene,CDR3aa,CDR3nt
TRBJ1-1,15,-,-,TRBV7-8,CASSRRWWEDTEAFF,TGTGCCAGCAGCCGAAGGTGGTGGGAGGACACTGAAGCTTTCTTT
TRBJ1-2,16,TRBD1,once,TRBV10-3,CAISDRGQGEGYGYTF,TGTGCCATCAGTGATAGAGGGCAGGGGGAAGGCTATGGCTACACCTTC
TRBJ2-1,15,-,once,TRBV6-2/TRBV6-3,CASSTAARGSNEQFF,TGTGCCAGCAGTACCGCGGCCCGAGGGTCGAATGAGCAGTTCTTC
TRBJ2-7,13,-,-,TRBV9,CASSVGSPYEQYF,TGTGCCAGCAGCGTAGGGAGTCCCTACGAGCAGTACTTC
TRBJ1-1,15,-,-,TRBV6-5,CASRGEVAVNTEAFF,TGTGCCAGCAGGGGAGAGGTAGCGGTGAACACTGAAGCTTTCTTT
TRBJ2-2,14,-,-,TRBV6-4,CASSSGPGTGELFF,TGTGCCAGCTCGAGTGGGCCGGGGACCGGGGAGCTGTTTTTT
TRBJ2-2,14,-,-,TRBV6-5,CASSYDSATGELFF,TGTGCCAGCAGTTACGACAGTGCCACCGGGGAGCTGTTTTTT
TRBJ1-1,13,TRBD1,-,TRBV19,CASSIDRDSRAFF,TGTGCCAGTAGTATAGATCGGGACAGTCGGGCTTTCTTT
TRBJ2-1,18,TRBD2,-,TRBV6-2/TRBV6-3,CASSSAGLGGSSYNEQFF,TGTGCCAGCAGTTCGGCGGGCTTGGGCGGGAGCTCCTACAATGAGCAGTTCTTC
TRBJ1-2,11,-,-,TRBV6-5,CASSHSYGYTF,TGTGCCAGCAGTCACAGCTATGGCTACACCTTC
TRBJ1-1,17,-,-,TRBV5-1,CASSPWGMGAENTEAFF,TGCGCCAGCAGCCCATGGGGTATGGGGGCCGAGAACACTGAAGCTTTCTTT
TRBJ2-7,15,TRBD2,-,TRBV6-5,CASSYFGGSSYEQYF,TGTGCCAGCAGTTATTTTGGCGGGAGCTCCTACGAGCAGTACTTC
TRBJ2-3,13,TRBD2,-,TRBV18,CASLRGATDTQYF,TGTGCCAGCTTGCGGGGGGCTACAGATACGCAGTATTTT
TRBJ1-1,13,-,-,TRBV10-1,CATLPVMNTEAFF,TGCGCCACCTTGCCGGTCATGAACACTGAAGCTTTCTTT
TRBJ2-6,16,-,-,TRBV29-1,CSVEEVFRSGANVLTF,TGCAGCGTTGAAGAGGTATTCAGGTCTGGGGCCAACGTCCTGACTTTC
TRBJ1-3,15,TRBD1,-,TRBV3-1/TRBV3-2,CASTARGTAGNTIYF,TGTGCCAGCACGGCTAGAGGGACAGCTGGAAACACCATATATTTT
TRBJ2-3,12,-,once,TRBV30,CAWSLSSDTQYF,TGTGCCTGGAGCTTGAGTTCGGATACGCAGTATTTT
TRBJ2-2,13,-,-,TRBV3-1/TRBV3-2,CASSQQMPGELFF,TGTGCCAGCAGTCAACAGATGCCCGGGGAGCTGTTTTTT
TRBJ2-2,15,-,-,TRBV24-1,CATSGAAALTGELFF,TGTGCCACCAGCGGAGCGGCCGCTCTTACCGGGGAGCTGTTTTTT
TRBJ2-7,14,TRBD1,-,TRBV5-4,CASSPDRARHEQYF,TGTGCCAGCAGCCCAGACAGGGCGAGGCACGAGCAGTACTTC
TRBJ2-2,14,-,-,TRBV19,CASSSGYLPGELFF,TGTGCCAGTAGTAGCGGGTATCTGCCCGGGGAGCTGTTTTTT
TRBJ2-6,15,-,-,TRBV2,CASSVTGRGANVLTF,TGTGCCAGCAGTGTTACAGGGCGAGGGGCCAACGTCCTGACTTTC
TRBJ2-7,19,-,many,TRBV11-2,CASSLGGYSRGIPLREQYF,TGTGCCAGCAGCTTAGGAGGATATAGTAGGGGGATCCCCCTACGGGAGCAGTACTTC
TRBJ1-1,16,-,-,TRBV19,CASSKGPGQGNTEAFF,TGTGCCAGTAGTAAAGGTCCGGGACAAGGGAACACTGAAGCTTTCTTT
TRBJ2-7,17,TRBD1,-,TRBV19,CASNPGTGQRGPYEQYF,TGTGCCAGTAACCCCGGGACAGGGCAGAGGGGCCCCTACGAGCAGTACTTC
TRBJ1-5,17,TRBD1,-,TRBV10-2,CASSWTGGAGGNQPQHF,TGCGCCAGCAGTTGGACAGGGGGCGCGGGTGGCAATCAGCCCCAGCATTTT
TRBJ1-4,12,-,-,TRBV30,CAWSNHGEILFF,TGTGCCTGGAGTAACCACGGGGAAATCCTGTTTTTT
TRBJ2-1,15,-,-,TRBV19,CASSMGSGSYNEQFF,TGTGCCAGTAGTATGGGTAGCGGCTCCTACAATGAGCAGTTCTTC
TRBJ1-6,16,TRBD1,-,TRBV14,CAGSLFIGQGHSPLHF,TGTGCCGGCAGCCTCTTTATTGGACAGGGGCATTCACCCCTCCACTTT
TRBJ2-7,14,-,-,TRBV7-9,CASSFGQPSYEQYF,TGTGCCAGCAGCTTCGGACAGCCTTCCTACGAGCAGTACTTC
TRBJ2-7,14,TRBD2,once,TRBV18,CASSDQAGGHEQYF,TGTGCCAGCTCGGACCAGGCGGGAGGCCACGAGCAGTACTTC
TRBJ2-1,17,TRBD2,-,TRBV25-1,CASSDPTSGREPFEQFF,TGTGCCAGCAGTGACCCGACTAGCGGGAGGGAACCCTTTGAGCAGTTCTTC
TRBJ1-5,15,-,once,TRBV19,CASSTGSYSNQPQHF,TGTGCCAGTAGCACAGGCTCCTATAGCAATCAGCCCCAGCATTTT
TRBJ1-5,15,-,-,TRBV5-4,CASSFGGVGNQPQHF,TGTGCCAGCAGCTTTGGGGGCGTAGGTAATCAGCCCCAGCATTTT
TRBJ2-3,16,TRBD2,-,TRBV28,CASSFFSGISIDTQYF,TGTGCCAGCAGTTTTTTTAGCGGGATCTCTATTGATACGCAGTATTTT
TRBJ2-4,18,TRBD2,-,TRBV19,CASSIPIGGNMAKNIQYF,TGTGCCAGTAGTATACCAATCGGGGGGAACATGGCCAAAAACATTCAGTACTTC
TRBJ2-1,14,-,-,TRBV19,CASHESSGYNEQFF,TGTGCCAGCCACGAGTCGTCGGGGTACAATGAGCAGTTCTTC
TRBJ1-4,16,TRBD1,once,TRBV6-5,CASSYSYAAGGEKLFF,TGTGCCAGCAGTTACTCGTACGCCGCAGGGGGTGAAAAACTGTTTTTT
TRBJ2-7,15,TRBD1,-,TRBV5-1,CASSLPGTGNHEQYF,TGCGCCAGCAGCCTACCCGGGACAGGGAACCACGAGCAGTACTTC
TRBJ2-1,15,TRBD2,-,TRBV28,CASSLSLAGGNEQFF,TGTGCCAGCAGTTTATCACTAGCGGGGGGCAATGAGCAGTTCTTC